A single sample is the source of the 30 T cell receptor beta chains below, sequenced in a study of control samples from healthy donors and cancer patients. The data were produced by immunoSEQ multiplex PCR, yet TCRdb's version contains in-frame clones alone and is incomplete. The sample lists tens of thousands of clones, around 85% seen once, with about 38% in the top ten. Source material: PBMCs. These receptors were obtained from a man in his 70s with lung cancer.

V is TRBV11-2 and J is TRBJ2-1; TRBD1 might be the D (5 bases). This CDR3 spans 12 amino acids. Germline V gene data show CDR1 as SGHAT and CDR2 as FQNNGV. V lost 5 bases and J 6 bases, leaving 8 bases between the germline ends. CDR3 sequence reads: CASSLGVNEQFF. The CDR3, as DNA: TGTGCCAGCAGCCTAGGGGTCAATGAGCAGTTCTTC.

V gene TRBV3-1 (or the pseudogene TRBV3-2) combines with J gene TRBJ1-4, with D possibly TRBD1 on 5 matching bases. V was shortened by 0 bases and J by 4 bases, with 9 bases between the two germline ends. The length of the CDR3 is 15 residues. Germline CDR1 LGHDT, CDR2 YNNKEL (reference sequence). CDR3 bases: TGTGCCAGCAGCCAAGAAAGGAGGGGTAATGAAAAACTGTTTTTT. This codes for CASSQERRGNEKLFF.

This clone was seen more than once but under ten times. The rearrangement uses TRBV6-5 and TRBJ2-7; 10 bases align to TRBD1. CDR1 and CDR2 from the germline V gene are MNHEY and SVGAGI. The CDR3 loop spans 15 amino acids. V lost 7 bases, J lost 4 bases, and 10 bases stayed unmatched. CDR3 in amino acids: CASKGGQGNLYEQYF. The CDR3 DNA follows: TGTGCCAGCAAAGGGGGACAGGGGAATTTATACGAGCAGTACTTC.

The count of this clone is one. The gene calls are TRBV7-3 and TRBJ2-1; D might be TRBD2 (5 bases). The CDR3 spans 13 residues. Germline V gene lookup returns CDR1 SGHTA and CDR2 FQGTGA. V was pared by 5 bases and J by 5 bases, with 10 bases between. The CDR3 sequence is CASSRGLNNEQFF. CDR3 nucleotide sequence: TGTGCCAGCAGCCGAGGGCTGAACAATGAGCAGTTCTTC.

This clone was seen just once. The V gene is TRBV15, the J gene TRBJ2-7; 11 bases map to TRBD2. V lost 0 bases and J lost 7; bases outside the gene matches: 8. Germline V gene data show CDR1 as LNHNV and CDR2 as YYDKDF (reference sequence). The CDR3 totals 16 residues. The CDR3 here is CATSRDGGASGGEQYF. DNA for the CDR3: TGTGCCACCAGCAGAGACGGAGGGGCTAGCGGGGGGGAGCAGTACTTC.

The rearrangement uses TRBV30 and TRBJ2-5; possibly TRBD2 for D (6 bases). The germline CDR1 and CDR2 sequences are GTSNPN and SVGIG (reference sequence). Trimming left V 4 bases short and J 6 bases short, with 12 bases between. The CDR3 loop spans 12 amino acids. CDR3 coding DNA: TGTGCCTGGAAGGAGGGAATGAAGACCCAGTACTTC. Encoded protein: CAWKEGMKTQYF.

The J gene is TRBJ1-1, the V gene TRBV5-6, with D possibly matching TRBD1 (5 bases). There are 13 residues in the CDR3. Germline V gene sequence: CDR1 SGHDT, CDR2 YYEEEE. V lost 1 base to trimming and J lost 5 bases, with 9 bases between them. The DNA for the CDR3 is TGTGCCAGCAGCTTGCTCGGGGGGACTGAAGCTTTCTTT. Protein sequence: CASSLLGGTEAFF.

CDR3 nucleotide sequence: TGTGCCAGCAGTTGGGGGAGGGGTATTGGCGGGGAGCTGTTTTTT. Translating gives CASSWGRGIGGELFF. J is TRBJ2-2 and V is TRBV27, with 7 bases matching TRBD2. Looked up from germline, CDR1 is MNHEY and CDR2 is SMNVEV (reference sequence). This CDR3 is 15 amino acids long. V shed 4 bases, J shed 7 bases, and the junction held 9 bases outside the gene matches.

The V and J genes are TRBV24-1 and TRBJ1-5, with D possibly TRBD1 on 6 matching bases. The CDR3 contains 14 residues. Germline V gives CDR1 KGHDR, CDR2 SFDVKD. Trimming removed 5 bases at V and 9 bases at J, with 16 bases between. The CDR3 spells CATSANREVVPQHF. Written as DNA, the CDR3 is TGTGCCACCAGTGCGAACAGGGAGGTCGTGCCCCAGCATTTT.

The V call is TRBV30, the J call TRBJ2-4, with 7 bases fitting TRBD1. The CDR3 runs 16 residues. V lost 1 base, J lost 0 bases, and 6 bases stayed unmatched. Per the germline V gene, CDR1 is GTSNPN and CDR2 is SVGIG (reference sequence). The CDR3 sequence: CAWSATGTGAKNIQYF. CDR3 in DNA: TGTGCCTGGAGTGCGACAGGGACGGGAGCCAAAAACATTCAGTACTTC.

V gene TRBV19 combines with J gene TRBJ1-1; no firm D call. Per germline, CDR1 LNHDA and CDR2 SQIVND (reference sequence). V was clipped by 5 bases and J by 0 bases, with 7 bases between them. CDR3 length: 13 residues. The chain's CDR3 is CASSVGLNTEAFF. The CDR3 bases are TGTGCCAGTAGTGTGGGCCTGAACACTGAAGCTTTCTTT.

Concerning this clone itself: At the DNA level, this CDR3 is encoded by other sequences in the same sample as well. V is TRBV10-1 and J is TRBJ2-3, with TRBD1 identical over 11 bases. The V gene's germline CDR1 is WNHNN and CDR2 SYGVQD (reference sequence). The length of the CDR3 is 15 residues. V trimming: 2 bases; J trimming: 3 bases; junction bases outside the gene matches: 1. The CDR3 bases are TGCGCCAGCAGTGAGGGACAGGGGGCTACAGATACGCAGTATTTT. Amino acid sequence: CASSEGQGATDTQYF.

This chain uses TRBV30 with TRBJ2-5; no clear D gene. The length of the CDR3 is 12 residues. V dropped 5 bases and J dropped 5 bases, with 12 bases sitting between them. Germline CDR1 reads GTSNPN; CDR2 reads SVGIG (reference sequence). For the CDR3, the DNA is TGTGCCTGGGTGGACGGGCGGGAGACCCAGTACTTC. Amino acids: CAWVDGRETQYF.

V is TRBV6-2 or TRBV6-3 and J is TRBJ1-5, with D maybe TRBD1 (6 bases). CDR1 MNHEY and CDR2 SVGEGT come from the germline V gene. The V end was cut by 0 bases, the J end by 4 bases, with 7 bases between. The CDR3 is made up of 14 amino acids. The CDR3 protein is CASSYSGGNQPQHF. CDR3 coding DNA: TGTGCCAGCAGTTACTCAGGGGGTAATCAGCCCCAGCATTTT.

CDR3 bases: TGTGCCAGCAGCTCTAACAGGCTGAGCACAGATACGCAGTATTTT. Protein: CASSSNRLSTDTQYF. This chain joins TRBV5-4 and TRBJ2-3; tentative D call: TRBD1 (5 bases). The CDR3 has 15 amino acids. Germline CDR1 is SGHNT and CDR2 is YYREEE (reference sequence). Deletions cut 3 bases from V and 0 bases from J, with 11 bases between.

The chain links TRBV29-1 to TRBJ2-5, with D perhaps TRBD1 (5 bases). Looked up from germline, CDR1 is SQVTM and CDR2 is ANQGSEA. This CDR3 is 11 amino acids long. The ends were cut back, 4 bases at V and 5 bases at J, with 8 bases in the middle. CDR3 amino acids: CSVVRVETQYF. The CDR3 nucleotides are TGCAGCGTTGTCAGGGTGGAGACCCAGTACTTC.

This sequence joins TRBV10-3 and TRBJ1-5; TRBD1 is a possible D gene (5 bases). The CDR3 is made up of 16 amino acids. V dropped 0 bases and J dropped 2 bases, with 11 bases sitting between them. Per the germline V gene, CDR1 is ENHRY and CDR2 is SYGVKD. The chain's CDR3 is CAISESGQGGNQPQHF. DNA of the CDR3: TGTGCCATCAGTGAGTCGGGGCAGGGAGGCAATCAGCCCCAGCATTTT.

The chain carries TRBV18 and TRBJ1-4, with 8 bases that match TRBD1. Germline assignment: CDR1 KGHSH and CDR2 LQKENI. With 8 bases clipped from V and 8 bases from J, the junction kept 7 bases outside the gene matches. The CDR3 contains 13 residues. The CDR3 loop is CASTGTGSEKLFF. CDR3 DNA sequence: TGTGCCAGCACTGGGACAGGCAGCGAAAAACTGTTTTTT.

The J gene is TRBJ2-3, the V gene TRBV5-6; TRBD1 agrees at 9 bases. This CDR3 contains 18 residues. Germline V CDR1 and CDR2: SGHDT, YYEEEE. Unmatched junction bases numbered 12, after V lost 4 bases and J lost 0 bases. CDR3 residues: CASSRRDRAFSSTDTQYF. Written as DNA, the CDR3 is TGTGCCAGCAGCCGAAGGGACAGGGCCTTCTCTAGCACAGATACGCAGTATTTT.

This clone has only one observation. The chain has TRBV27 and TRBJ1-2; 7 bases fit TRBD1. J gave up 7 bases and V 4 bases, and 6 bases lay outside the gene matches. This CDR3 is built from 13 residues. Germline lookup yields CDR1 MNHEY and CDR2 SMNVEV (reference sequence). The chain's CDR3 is CASSSYRGVGYTF. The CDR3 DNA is TGTGCCAGCAGTTCCTACAGGGGCGTTGGCTACACCTTC.

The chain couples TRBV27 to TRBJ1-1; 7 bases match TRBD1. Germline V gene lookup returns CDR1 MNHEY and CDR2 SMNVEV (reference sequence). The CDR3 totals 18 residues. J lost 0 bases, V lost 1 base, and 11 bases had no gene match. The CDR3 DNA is TGTGCCAGCAGTTTATATCGAGGGGGCTTCTTCATGAACACTGAAGCTTTCTTT. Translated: CASSLYRGGFFMNTEAFF.

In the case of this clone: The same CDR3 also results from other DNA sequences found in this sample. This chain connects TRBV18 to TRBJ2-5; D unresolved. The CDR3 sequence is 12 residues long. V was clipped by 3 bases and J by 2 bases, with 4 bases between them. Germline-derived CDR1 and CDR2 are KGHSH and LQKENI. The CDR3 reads CASSPNQETQYF. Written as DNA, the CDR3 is TGTGCCAGCTCACCCAATCAAGAGACCCAGTACTTC.

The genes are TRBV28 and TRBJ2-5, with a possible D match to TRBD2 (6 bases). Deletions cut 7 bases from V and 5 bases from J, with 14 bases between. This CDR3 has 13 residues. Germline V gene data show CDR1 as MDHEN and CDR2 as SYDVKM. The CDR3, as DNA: TGTGCCAGCAACTCGGGGGTATCGGAGACCCAGTACTTC. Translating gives CASNSGVSETQYF. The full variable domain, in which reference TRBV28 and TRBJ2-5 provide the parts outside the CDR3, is DVKVTQSSRYLVKRTGEKVFLECVQDMDHENMFWYRQDPGLGLRLIYFSYDVKMKEKGDIPEGYSVSREKKERFSLILESASTNQTSMYLCASNSGVSETQYFGPGTRLLVL.

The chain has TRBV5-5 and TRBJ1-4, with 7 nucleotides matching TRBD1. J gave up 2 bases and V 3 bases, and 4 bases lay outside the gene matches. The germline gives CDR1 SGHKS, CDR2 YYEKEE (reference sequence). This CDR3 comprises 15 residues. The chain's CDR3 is CASSYSRGTNEKLFF. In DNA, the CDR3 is TGTGCCAGCAGCTACTCCAGGGGGACTAATGAAAAACTGTTTTTT. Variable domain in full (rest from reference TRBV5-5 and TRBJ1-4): DAGVTQSPTHLIKTRGQQVTLRCSPISGHKSVSWYQQVLGQGPQFIFQYYEKEERGRGNFPDRFSARQFPNYSSELNVNALLLGDSALYLCASSYSRGTNEKLFFGSGTQLSVL.

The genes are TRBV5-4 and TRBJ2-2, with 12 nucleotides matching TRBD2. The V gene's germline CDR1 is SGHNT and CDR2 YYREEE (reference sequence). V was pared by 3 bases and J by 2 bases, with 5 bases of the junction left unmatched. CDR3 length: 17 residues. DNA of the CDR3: TGTGCCAGCAGCTCACTAGCGGGGGGCTCAAACACCGGGGAGCTGTTTTTT. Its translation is CASSSLAGGSNTGELFF. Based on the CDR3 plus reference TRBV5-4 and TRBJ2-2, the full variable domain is ETGVTQSPTHLIKTRGQQVTLRCSSQSGHNTVSWYQQALGQGPQFIFQYYREEENGRGNFPPRFSGLQFPNYSSELNVNALELDDSALYLCASSSLAGGSNTGELFFGEGSRLTVL.

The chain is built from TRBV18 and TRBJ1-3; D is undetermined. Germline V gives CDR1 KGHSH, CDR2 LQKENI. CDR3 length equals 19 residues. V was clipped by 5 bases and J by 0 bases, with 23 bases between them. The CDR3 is CASSNLLNITQVSGNTIYF. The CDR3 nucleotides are TGTGCCAGCTCAAACCTCCTCAATATTACCCAGGTCTCTGGAAACACCATATATTTT. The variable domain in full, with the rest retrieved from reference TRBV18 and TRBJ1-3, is NAGVMQNPRHLVRRRGQEARLRCSPMKGHSHVYWYRQLPEEGLKFMVYLQKENIIDESGMPKERFSAEFPKEGPSILRIQQVVRGDSAAYFCASSNLLNITQVSGNTIYFGEGSWLTVV.

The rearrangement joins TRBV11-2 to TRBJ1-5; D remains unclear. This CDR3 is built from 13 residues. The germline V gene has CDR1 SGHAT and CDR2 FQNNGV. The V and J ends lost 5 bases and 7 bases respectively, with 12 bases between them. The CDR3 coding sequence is TGTGCCAGCAGCCCCGGGCTCGGACAGCCCCAGCATTTT. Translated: CASSPGLGQPQHF. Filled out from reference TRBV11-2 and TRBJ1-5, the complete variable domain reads EAGVAQSPRYKIIEKRQSVAFWCNPISGHATLYWYQQILGQGPKLLIQFQNNGVVDDSQLPKDRFSAERLKGVDSTLKIQPAKLEDSAVYLCASSPGLGQPQHFGDGTRLSIL.

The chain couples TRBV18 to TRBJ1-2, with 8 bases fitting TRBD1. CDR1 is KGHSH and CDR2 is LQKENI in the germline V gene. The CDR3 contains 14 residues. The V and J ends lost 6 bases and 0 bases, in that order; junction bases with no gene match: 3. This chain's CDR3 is CASSLDRANYGYTF. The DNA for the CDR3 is TGTGCCAGCTCCCTGGACAGGGCTAACTATGGCTACACCTTC.

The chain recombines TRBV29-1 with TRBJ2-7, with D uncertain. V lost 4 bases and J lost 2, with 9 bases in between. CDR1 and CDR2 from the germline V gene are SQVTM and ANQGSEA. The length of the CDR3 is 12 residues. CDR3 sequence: CSVGHLAYEQYF. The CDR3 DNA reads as TGCAGCGTTGGGCACCTAGCCTACGAGCAGTACTTC.

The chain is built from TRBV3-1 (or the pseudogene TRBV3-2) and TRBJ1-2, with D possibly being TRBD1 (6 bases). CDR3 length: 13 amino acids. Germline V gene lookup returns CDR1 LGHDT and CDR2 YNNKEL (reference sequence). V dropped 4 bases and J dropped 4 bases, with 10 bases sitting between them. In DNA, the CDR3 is TGTGCCAGCAGCCTAAGGGGGAGCTATGGCTACACCTTC. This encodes CASSLRGSYGYTF.